This T cell receptor (beta chain) was found in a study of beta chain features in type 1 diabetes. Study at large: Examination spanned 100 million to 120 million sorted cells from all samples. General observations from the study: At VDJ recombination sites, type 1 diabetes patients had fewer insertions and more deleted nucleotides. All four CD4+ subsets of Type 1 diabetes patients contained TCRB CDR3s that were moderately but significantly shorter.

In the case of this clone: The antigen is unknown.

This CDR3 comprises 17 residues. CDR1 SGDLS and CDR2 YYNGEE come from the germline V gene. V shed 0 bases and J 4 bases; nucleotides not matched to a gene: 8. Investigators reverse transcribed all isolated RNA, so they sequenced expressed TCRB transcripts. The repertoire was sequenced with immunoSEQ multiplex PCR; TCRdb's copy has only in-frame clones and lacks some. This table has approximately 300,000 clones, approximately 11% appearing once. A single heparinised blood sample, averaging approximately 110 mL, was obtained per donor. Sequencing input: naive CD4+ T cells from blood. The clonotype originates from a woman in her thirties in good health. The chain couples TRBV9 to TRBJ2-1, with 9 bases fitting TRBD2. CDR3 in DNA: TGTGCCAGCAGCGTAGGGGATAGCGGGAGACATTACAATGAGCAGTTCTTC. Amino acids: CASSVGDSGRHYNEQFF.